The entry that follows covers one TCR beta chain sequence. The target antigen is unknown. This sample is part of a study of vaccination effects on CD4 cells after COVID-19. Turning to the study itself: After the second dose, samples were taken at median day 72.

This CDR3 is 18 amino acids long. Deletions cut 0 bases from V and 2 bases from J, with 17 bases between. Germline assignment: CDR1 MRHNA and CDR2 SNTAGT. Study findings and constraints: Marked contraction was observed in infection-induced and vaccine-induced clones late after vaccination. Few convalescent patients, and no early post-infection timepoints, were available to the study.

ViraFEST used viral peptide pools to expand antigen-specific CD4+ T cells before sequencing. CD4+ T cell isolation took place after less than 13 days of culture. Participants received two doses of either the BNT162b2 or mRNA-1273 vaccine. Wells each received around 2.2 million PBMC, cultured with approximately 10 IU/ml IL-2 and roughly 9.3 ug/ml peptides. Produced via immunoSEQ multiplex PCR; TCRdb's table is partial and in-frame only. The sample lists around 30,000 clones; approximately 75% were seen once. This TCR was recovered from a human donor who received a COVID-19 vaccine. The source was CD4+ T cells from PBMCs cultured with HCoV-229E spike peptides, collected after COVID-19 vaccination. The genes are TRBV6-4 and TRBJ2-1, with D perhaps TRBD2 (6 bases). The CDR3 loop is CASSDSGVGGTTYNEQFF. The CDR3 DNA is TGTGCCAGCAGTGACTCCGGGGTGGGAGGTACGACCTACAATGAGCAGTTCTTC.